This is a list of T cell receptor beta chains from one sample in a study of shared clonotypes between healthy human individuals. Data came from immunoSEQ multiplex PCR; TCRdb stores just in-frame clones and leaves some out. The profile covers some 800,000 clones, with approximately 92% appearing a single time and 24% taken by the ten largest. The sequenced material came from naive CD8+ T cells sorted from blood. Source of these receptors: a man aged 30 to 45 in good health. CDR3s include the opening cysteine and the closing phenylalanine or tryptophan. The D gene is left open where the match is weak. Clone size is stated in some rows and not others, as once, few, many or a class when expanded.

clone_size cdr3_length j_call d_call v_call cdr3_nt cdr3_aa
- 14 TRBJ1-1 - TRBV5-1 TGCGCCAGCAGTGATCGAGGTTTTCGCACTGAAGCTTTCTTT CASSDRGFRTEAFF
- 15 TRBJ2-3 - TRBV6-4 TGTGCCAGCAGCCTTCGGACGGGCCCTCGGGATACGCAGTATTTT CASSLRTGPRDTQYF
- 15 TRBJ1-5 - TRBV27 TGTGCCAGCAGTTTATCGTCGGCAGTCAATCAGCCCCAGCATTTT CASSLSSAVNQPQHF
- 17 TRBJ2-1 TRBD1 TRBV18 TGTGCCAGCTCACCACCGGGGACAGGGCTCTGGAAGAATGAGCAGTTCTTC CASSPPGTGLWKNEQFF
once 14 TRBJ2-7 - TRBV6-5 TGTGCCAGCAGGACGAGAGACCTTGGCTCCGAGCAGTACTTC CASRTRDLGSEQYF
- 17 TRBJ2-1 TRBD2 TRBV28 TGTGCCAGCAGTTTGAGGACTAGCGGGAGAAGGGCCAATGAGCAGTTCTTC CASSLRTSGRRANEQFF
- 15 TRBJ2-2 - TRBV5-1 TGCGCCAGCAGCTTAGCAGGGTCGAACACCGGGGAGCTGTTTTTT CASSLAGSNTGELFF
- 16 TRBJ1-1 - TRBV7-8 TGTGCCAGCAGCCCGGTCCTTTCGCACCCGAACACTGAAGCTTTCTTT CASSPVLSHPNTEAFF
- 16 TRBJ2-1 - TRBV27 TGTGCCAGCAGGGACTATAATGGGATTATCATAGATGAGCAGTTCTTC CASRDYNGIIIDEQFF
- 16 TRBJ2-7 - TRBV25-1 TGTGCCAGCAGTGAATTCTTAGCGGAAAGCTCCTACGAGCAGTACTTC CASSEFLAESSYEQYF
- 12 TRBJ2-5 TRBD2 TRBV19 TGTGCCAGTAGACTAGCGGGAGAGACCCAGTACTTC CASRLAGETQYF
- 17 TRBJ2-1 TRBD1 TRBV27 TGTGCCAGCAGTTTCCTGGTGTCAGGGGGACCCTACAATGAGCAGTTCTTC CASSFLVSGGPYNEQFF
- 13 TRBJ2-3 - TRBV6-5 TGTGCCAGCAGTTATATTAGGGGAGATACGCAGTATTTT CASSYIRGDTQYF
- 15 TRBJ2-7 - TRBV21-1 TGTGCCAGCACCCCCCGTCGGGAGATAACCTACGAGCAGTACTTC CASTPRREITYEQYF
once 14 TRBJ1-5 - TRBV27 TGTGCCAGCAGCTTGACGGGGCGATTTCAGCCCCAGCATTTT CASSLTGRFQPQHF
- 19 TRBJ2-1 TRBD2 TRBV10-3 TGTGCCATCAGTGAAATGGAACTGGGGACTAGCGGGAGGGGCAATGAGCAGTTCTTC CAISEMELGTSGRGNEQFF
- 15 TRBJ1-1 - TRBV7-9 TGTGCCAGCAGCCTCCTCCAGGGATTGAACACTGAAGCTTTCTTT CASSLLQGLNTEAFF
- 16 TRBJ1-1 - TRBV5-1 TGCGCCAGCAGCTTGGCCCCGGGACGGATTAACACTGAAGCTTTCTTT CASSLAPGRINTEAFF
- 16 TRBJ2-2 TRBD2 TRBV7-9 TGTGCCAGCAGCGCCGGGACTAGCGGTAACACCGGGGAGCTGTTTTTT CASSAGTSGNTGELFF
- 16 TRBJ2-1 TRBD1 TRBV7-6 TGTGCCAGCAGCTTGTGGACAGGGGGCAGTTTCGATGAGCAGTTCTTC CASSLWTGGSFDEQFF
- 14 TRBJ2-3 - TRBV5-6 TGTGCCAGCTCAGAGGGTTCGGTCTCAGATACGCAGTATTTT CASSEGSVSDTQYF
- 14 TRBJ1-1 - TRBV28 TGTGCCTGGGGGAGGGGTCGGATGAACACTGAAGCTTTCTTT CAWGRGRMNTEAFF
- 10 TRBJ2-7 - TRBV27 TGTGCCAGCAGTTTGAGGAATCAGTACTTC CASSLRNQYF
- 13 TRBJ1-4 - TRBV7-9 TGTGCCAGCAGAAACCCGGGAAATGAAAAACTGTTTTTT CASRNPGNEKLFF
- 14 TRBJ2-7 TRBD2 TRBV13 TGTGCCAGCAGGCTGAGGGAGGGTAACTACGAGCAGTACTTC CASRLREGNYEQYF
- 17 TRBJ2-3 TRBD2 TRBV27 TGTGCCAGCAGTTTCCACACTAGCGGGAGTGGTGCAGATACGCAGTATTTT CASSFHTSGSGADTQYF
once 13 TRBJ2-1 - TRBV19 TGTGCCAGTAGTTACAGGGGAGGCAATGAGCAGTTCTTC CASSYRGGNEQFF
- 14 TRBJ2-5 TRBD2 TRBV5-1 TGCGCCAGCAGCTCAGCGGGAGGGGGGGAGACCCAGTACTTC CASSSAGGGETQYF
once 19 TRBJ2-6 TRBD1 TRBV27 TGTGCCAGCAGTTTATGGGCGGGACAGGCCCCTTCTGGGGCCAACGTCCTGACTTTC CASSLWAGQAPSGANVLTF
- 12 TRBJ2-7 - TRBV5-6 TGTGCCAGCAGCGAGTCCTTTAGGGAGCAGTACTTC CASSESFREQYF
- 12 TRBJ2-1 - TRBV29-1 TGCAGCGTTGAAGCCAAGTACAATGAGCAGTTCTTC CSVEAKYNEQFF
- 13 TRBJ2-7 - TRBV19 TGTGCCAGTAGAACCCAGGGAGCCTACGAGCAGTACTTC CASRTQGAYEQYF
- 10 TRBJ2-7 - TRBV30 TGTGCACGGTTACCCTACGAGCAGTACTTC CARLPYEQYF
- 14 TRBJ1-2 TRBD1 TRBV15 TGTGCCACCAGTCTAGGGGGCAGTGGGGGTGGCTACACCTTC CATSLGGSGGGYTF
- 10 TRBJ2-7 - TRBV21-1 TGTGCCAGCGGGTCGGGCCAGCAGTACTTC CASGSGQQYF
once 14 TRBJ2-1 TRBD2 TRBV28 TGTGCCAGCAGCCTACTAGCGGGGCACAATGAGCAGTTCTTC CASSLLAGHNEQFF
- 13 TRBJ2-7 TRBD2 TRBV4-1 TGCGCCAGCAGCCAAGGGGGAGGGGACGAGCAGTACTTC CASSQGGGDEQYF
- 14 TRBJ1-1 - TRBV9 TGTGCCAGCAGCGTGGGGTACTTGAACACTGAAGCTTTCTTT CASSVGYLNTEAFF
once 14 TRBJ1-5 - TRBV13 TGTGCCAGCAGCTTTCGAGGGGAAAATCAGCCCCAGCATTTT CASSFRGENQPQHF
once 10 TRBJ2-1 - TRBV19 TGTGCCAGTAATGCAGGGGGGTGGTTCTTC CASNAGGWFF
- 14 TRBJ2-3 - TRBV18 TGTGCCAGCTCGGACAGCCAGAGCACAGATACGCAGTATTTT CASSDSQSTDTQYF
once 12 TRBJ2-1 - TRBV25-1 TGTGCCAGCAGTGAAAAGTGGGATGAGCAGTTCTTC CASSEKWDEQFF